The 5 T cell receptor beta chains below come from one sample, sequenced in a study of shared clonotypes between healthy human individuals (dated by TCRdb to the early 2020s). For the CD8 naive samples, CD45RO-negative cells were positively selected for CCR7, yielding a CD45RA+CCR7+ population from which TemRA cells were excluded. Preparation of the library involved the immunoSEQ multiplex PCR assay. TCRdb took over this immuneACCESS table, retaining in-frame rearrangements with V and J assigned. Such tables are incomplete; in checked studies, under half of the missing clones stem from an unresolved V gene, and the remainder is unexplained. This sample has about 2.2 million clones in its table, and roughly 95% of those were observed once. The ten largest clones represent approximately 1.7% of the sample. The sequencing sample was made of naive CD8+ T cells from PBMCs. The cell subset or site tag for this specimen amounts to: CD45RA+CCR7+. The receptors were gathered from a man aged 18 to 29 in good health. Some clones in this sample may be carry-over from other donors' samples.

This chain uses TRBV4-2 with TRBJ2-7; weak D call: TRBD1 (6 bases). The CDR3 covers 15 residues. Between the trimmed V and J ends, which lost 2 bases and 2 bases, there was a span of 13 bases. From germline, CDR1 is LGHNA and CDR2 YNFKEQ. The CDR3: CASSQFARGTYEQYF. The CDR3 DNA reads as TGTGCCAGCAGCCAATTCGCTAGGGGGACCTACGAGCAGTACTTC.

CDR3 region: CASSGGTSRHYNEQFF. The CDR3 DNA reads TGTGCCAGCAGCGGGGGGACTAGCAGACACTACAATGAGCAGTTCTTC. J is TRBJ2-1 and V is TRBV7-9; 9 bases are a match to TRBD2. Per germline, CDR1 SEHNR and CDR2 FQNEAQ (reference sequence). The CDR3 is made up of 16 amino acids. V dropped 5 bases and J dropped 3; count of bases not matched to a gene: 8.

The chain employs TRBV5-1 and TRBJ2-3, with TRBD2 identical over 9 bases. Germline CDR1 reads SGHRS; CDR2 reads YFSETQ. This CDR3 has 16 residues. Trimming at V came to 0 bases and at J to 3 bases, leaving 5 bases not matched to a gene. The DNA for the CDR3 is TGCGCCAGCAGCTTGGAGGGCGGGAGGGGGACAGATACGCAGTATTTT. The encoded protein is CASSLEGGRGTDTQYF.

The chain carries TRBV10-3 and TRBJ1-2; the D is unclear. Germline-derived CDR1 and CDR2 are ENHRY and SYGVKD. The CDR3 sequence is 15 residues long. Trimming took 2 bases from V and 6 from J, leaving 16 bases between them. The CDR3 bases are TGTGCCATCAGTGAGGCGACGTCCCAAGCGGATGGCTACACCTTC. Protein: CAISEATSQADGYTF.

The V call is TRBV7-3, the J call TRBJ2-1, with 7 bases that match TRBD1. V was pared by 1 base and J by 2 bases, with 2 bases of the junction left unmatched. Germline CDR1 reads SGHTA; CDR2 reads FQGTGA. The CDR3 spans 15 residues. The CDR3 sequence is CASSLNRGAYNEQFF. The CDR3 DNA reads TGTGCCAGCAGCTTAAACAGGGGCGCCTACAATGAGCAGTTCTTC.